The clone carrying this T cell receptor (beta chain) was seen a single time. The germline V gene encodes CDR1 MDHEN and CDR2 SYDVKM. This CDR3 region has 17 residues. V trimming: 6 bases; J trimming: 0 bases; junction bases outside the gene matches: 8. The data stem from a study of T cell responses to AZD1222 COVID-19 vaccine. The assay was immunoSEQ multiplex PCR, and TCRdb's table has in-frame clones only and misses some. The sample lists around 160,000 clones; approximately 90% were seen once. This clonotype was obtained from an adult in good health. The chain links TRBV28 to TRBJ1-5, with 10 bases identical to TRBD1. Sample: peripheral blood, taken on day 0 of AZD1222 vaccination. Here the CDR3 DNA reads TGTGCCAGCAGCTATTCCCGGACAGGGGGTAGCAATCAGCCCCAGCATTTT. Protein sequence: CASSYSRTGGSNQPQHF.